The clone carrying this T cell receptor beta chain has just a few counts. Unique molecular identifiers were incorporated when the TCRbeta library was constructed. A single record per CDR3 protein comes from TCRdb applying MiXCR to the PCR reads. Of more than 450,000 distinct CDR3 sequences in the sample, about 16% are singletons; the top ten hold 2.5% to 4%. The data stem from a study of T-cell reconstitution after alpha-beta-depleted transplantation in children. The specimen was PBMCs from the stem cell graft donor, collected from the stem cell graft. This clonotype was obtained from a human donor who donated a stem cell graft to a child with acute lymphoblastic leukemia.

Here the CDR3 DNA reads TGCAGCGTTGAGGAACAGCAAGAGACCCAGTACTTC. Residues: CSVEEQQETQYF. V and J are TRBV29-1 and TRBJ2-5; D is undetermined. V dropped 3 bases and J dropped 2 bases, with 7 bases sitting between them. Germline values: CDR1 SQVTM, CDR2 ANQGSEA. This CDR3 has 12 residues.